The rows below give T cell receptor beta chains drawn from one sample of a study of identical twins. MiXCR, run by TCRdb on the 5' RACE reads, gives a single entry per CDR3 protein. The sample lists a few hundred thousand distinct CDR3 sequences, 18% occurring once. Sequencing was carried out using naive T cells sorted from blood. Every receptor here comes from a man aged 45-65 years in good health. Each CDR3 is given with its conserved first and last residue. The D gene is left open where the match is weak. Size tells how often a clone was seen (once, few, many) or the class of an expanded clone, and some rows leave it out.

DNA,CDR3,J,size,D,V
TGTGCCAGCAGGTGGCCAGGGTTTAATGAGCAGTTCTTC,CASRWPGFNEQFF,TRBJ2-1,few,NA,TRBV28
TGCGCCAGCAGCCAAGGGGACGGGGGGGCATCCTACAATGAGCAGTTCTTC,CASSQGDGGASYNEQFF,TRBJ2-1,few,TRBD2,TRBV4-3
TGTGCCAGCAGTTTACCGGAGAGGTCGGAAAAACTGTTTTTT,CASSLPERSEKLFF,TRBJ1-4,NA,NA,TRBV28
TGTGCCAGCAGTTTTGAGGGGCCGAGATGGGAGACCCAGTACTTC,CASSFEGPRWETQYF,TRBJ2-5,NA,NA,TRBV27
TGTGCCAGCTCACCAGGGACAGGTTCCTCTGGGGCCAACGTCCTGACTTTC,CASSPGTGSSGANVLTF,TRBJ2-6,few,TRBD1,TRBV18
TGTGCCAGCAGCTTTAGCGGTCGGCAGGGGCGCACCGGGGAGCTGTTTTTT,CASSFSGRQGRTGELFF,TRBJ2-2,NA,NA,TRBV7-2
TGTGCCAGCAGGGCTGGAGGGGGGAGCAATCAGCCCCAGCATTTT,CASRAGGGSNQPQHF,TRBJ1-5,few,NA,TRBV6-2/TRBV6-3
TGCGCCAGCAGCTTGGCGGCGGCAACTAATGAAAAACTGTTTTTT,CASSLAAATNEKLFF,TRBJ1-4,NA,NA,TRBV5-1
TGCAGTGCTAGAGATCGCAGGTCGGGACGCCCGGTCCATGAGCAGTTCTTC,CSARDRRSGRPVHEQFF,TRBJ2-1,many,NA,TRBV20-1
TGTGCCAGCAGCTTGGCCTCTAGGCAATTACAGTTCTTC,CASSLASRQLQFF,TRBJ2-1,many,NA,TRBV5-6
TGCAGTGCAGACCGGGACCGGGAATTATTAGCCAAAAACATTCAGTACTTC,CSADRDRELLAKNIQYF,TRBJ2-4,few,NA,TRBV20-1
TGTGCCAGCAGCGTCGGCCGGGGGGTCACAGATACGCAGTATTTT,CASSVGRGVTDTQYF,TRBJ2-3,few,TRBD2,TRBV5-5
TGTGCCATCAGATCAGCCATCAATCAGCCCCAGCATTTT,CAIRSAINQPQHF,TRBJ1-5,NA,NA,TRBV10-3
TGTGCCATCAGTGACTCGGCAAGTTACTCCTACGAGCAGTACTTC,CAISDSASYSYEQYF,TRBJ2-7,few,NA,TRBV10-3
TGTGCCAGCTCCCCTCCGGGGACGGCCTTCGAGCAGTTCTTC,CASSPPGTAFEQFF,TRBJ2-1,NA,NA,TRBV18
TGTGCCAGCAGTATCCGACAGGGGGGTGAGACCCAGTACTTC,CASSIRQGGETQYF,TRBJ2-5,NA,TRBD1,TRBV28
TGCAGCGTTGATAGGGAGAACACTGAAGCTTTCTTT,CSVDRENTEAFF,TRBJ1-1,few,NA,TRBV29-1
TGTGCCAGCAGCACAGGGTGGACTGAAGCTTTCTTT,CASSTGWTEAFF,TRBJ1-1,few,NA,TRBV6-5
TGTGCCAGCAGTCCAGGGACAGGCGTCTACGAGCAGTACTTC,CASSPGTGVYEQYF,TRBJ2-7,many,TRBD1,TRBV12-3/TRBV12-4
TGTGCCAGCAGTTTGAAGGAGAACTATGGCTACACCTTC,CASSLKENYGYTF,TRBJ1-2,few,NA,TRBV12-3/TRBV12-4
TGTGCCAGCCGGGAGGGGGGGCCCTACAATGAGCAGTTCTTC,CASREGGPYNEQFF,TRBJ2-1,many,TRBD2,TRBV7-2
TGTGCCAGCAGTTACTCAGCAGCCATGAACACTGAAGCTTTCTTT,CASSYSAAMNTEAFF,TRBJ1-1,many,NA,TRBV6-5
TGTGCCAGCAGTCCAACCGGGACAGGGGGATACGAGCAGTACTTC,CASSPTGTGGYEQYF,TRBJ2-7,few,TRBD1,TRBV12-3/TRBV12-4
TGTGCCAGCAGCTTAAGAAGCGGGAGGCCTTCTAGCACAGATACGCAGTATTTT,CASSLRSGRPSSTDTQYF,TRBJ2-3,few,TRBD2,TRBV11-2
TGTGCCACGCGGGACAGGGCATCCTACGAGCAGTACTTC,CATRDRASYEQYF,TRBJ2-7,few,TRBD1,TRBV10-3
TGTGCCAGCAGTGAATGGGGTGACGTAAGGAATGAGCAGTTCTTC,CASSEWGDVRNEQFF,TRBJ2-1,NA,NA,TRBV25-1
TGTGCCAGCTCACGAGAACCGGGACGCCGACAAGAGACCCAGTACTTC,CASSREPGRRQETQYF,TRBJ2-5,few,NA,TRBV18
TGTGCCAGCAGCGTAGCCGGAGAGACCCAGTACTTC,CASSVAGETQYF,TRBJ2-5,NA,NA,TRBV9
TGTGCCACCAGCTCCGTGGGACAGCAGTTCTTC,CATSSVGQQFF,TRBJ2-1,many,NA,TRBV24-1
TGTGCCAGCAGCCGGGGACAGAACAAAAACATTCAGTACTTC,CASSRGQNKNIQYF,TRBJ2-4,many,TRBD1,TRBV28
TGTGCCACCAGCAGAGGCGGGTCGGGCAACTATGGCTACACCTTC,CATSRGGSGNYGYTF,TRBJ1-2,few,NA,TRBV15
TGTGCCAGCAGCAAGGGGAGTACCTACGAGCAGTACTTC,CASSKGSTYEQYF,TRBJ2-7,many,NA,TRBV7-9
TGCAGTGCATTTTGGGCGGGGGGGAGAAACAATGAGCAGTTCTTC,CSAFWAGGRNNEQFF,TRBJ2-1,NA,TRBD2,TRBV20-1
TGCGCCAGCAGCAGAACTAGCGGGAGGGCCCCGGGCACCGGGGAGCTGTTTTTT,CASSRTSGRAPGTGELFF,TRBJ2-2,few,TRBD2,TRBV5-1
TGCGCCAGCAGCTTTCGCTTGCAGGGGTCTGAGCAGTTCTTC,CASSFRLQGSEQFF,TRBJ2-1,few,NA,TRBV5-1
TGTGCCAGCAGCATTCCTGAGGGTTCGAGTTACGGGGAGCTGTTTTTT,CASSIPEGSSYGELFF,TRBJ2-2,NA,NA,TRBV7-9
TGCAGTGCACCCCGGCGGGCAGGACAGCCCCAGCATTTT,CSAPRRAGQPQHF,TRBJ1-5,NA,NA,TRBV20-1
TGCGCCAGCAGCCTCCAGCTGAGTACAGACGAGCAGTACTTC,CASSLQLSTDEQYF,TRBJ2-7,many,NA,TRBV5-1
TGTGCCAGCACTCCGGGACTAGCGGAATTCGGGACAGATACGCAGTATTTT,CASTPGLAEFGTDTQYF,TRBJ2-3,NA,TRBD2,TRBV6-1
TGTGCTAGTGGTTGGAGTAACACCGGGGAGCTGTTTTTT,CASGWSNTGELFF,TRBJ2-2,few,NA,TRBV12-5